The present TCR beta chain was sequenced within a study of CD8+ T cells in alopecia areata. Study-wide background: Twice daily, treated patients received 5 to 10 mg of oral tofacitinib. General study points: Clonality exceeded that of normal scalp in lesional scalp, most notably in alopecia totalis/universalis. While patients received tofacitinib, many expanded lesional clones remained present in scalp and blood.

The authors extracted RNA and reverse transcribed it into cDNA as the sequencing template. Sequenced by immunoSEQ multiplex PCR; TCRdb stores in-frame clones only, minus some. The sample shows tens of thousands of clones, around three quarters of them seen only once. The treatment here: oral pan-JAK inhibitor, 5-10 mg twice daily. Peripheral blood, together with lesional scalp punch biopsies, was collected from alopecia areata patients. The CDR3 spans 13 residues. Trimming removed 4 bases at V and 8 bases at J, with 11 bases between. The germline CDR1 and CDR2 sequences are MGHDK and SYGVNS. For this clone: Its antigen is unidentified.

The TCR was taken from a human donor with alopecia areata. The rearrangement joins TRBV25-1 to TRBJ1-4; no clear D gene. The material was CD8+ T cells sorted from blood, obtained at approximately week 42, from a patient treated with tofacitinib. The CDR3 is CASSVRNSEKLFF. CDR3 bases: TGTGCCAGCAGTGTGAGGAATTCAGAAAAACTGTTTTTT. Combining the CDR3 with reference TRBV25-1 and TRBJ1-4 gives the whole variable domain EADIYQTPRYLVIGTGKKITLECSQTMGHDKMYWYQQDPGMELHLIHYSYGVNSTEKGDLSSESTVSRIRTEHFPLTLESARPSHTSQYLCASSVRNSEKLFFGSGTQLSVL.